This T cell receptor (beta chain) is from a study of Ad26.COV2.S vaccination and SARS-CoV-2 variants. At the level of the study: The authors gave Ad26.COV2.S intramuscularly, either once or twice 56 days apart. The study, taken as a whole, reports: The study found higher spike-specific TCR breadth in vaccine than placebo recipients.

Treatment denoted: some 19 received Ad26.COV2.S at low or high dose, single or two shots; 5 received placebo; per-sample allocation not given. Samples were taken on day 63 after the first vaccine or placebo injection. An Ad26 vector expressing Wuhan-strain SARS-CoV-2 spike constituted the vaccine. A word on this clone: Its specificity is not known.

Clones were read by immunoSEQ multiplex PCR, and TCRdb kept only the in-frame ones, dropping some. The repertoire has fewer than 400,000 clones, approximately 87% of them found once; the top ten carry 4.5% to 5.5%. The length of the CDR3 is 15 residues. V was cut by 1 base and J by 8 bases, with 13 bases left in between. Germline V CDR1 and CDR2: SGHDT, YYEEEE. The clonotype comes from a person aged 18 to 65 who received the Ad26.COV2.S COVID-19 vaccine or a placebo. The V gene is TRBV5-6, the J gene TRBJ1-6; D is unresolved. Sequences were derived from peripheral blood, sampled in a trial of Ad26.COV2.S vaccine versus placebo. As DNA, the CDR3 is TGTGCCAGCAGCTTGTATCGCCTTGAGCATTCACCCCTCCACTTT. Translation gives CASSLYRLEHSPLHF.